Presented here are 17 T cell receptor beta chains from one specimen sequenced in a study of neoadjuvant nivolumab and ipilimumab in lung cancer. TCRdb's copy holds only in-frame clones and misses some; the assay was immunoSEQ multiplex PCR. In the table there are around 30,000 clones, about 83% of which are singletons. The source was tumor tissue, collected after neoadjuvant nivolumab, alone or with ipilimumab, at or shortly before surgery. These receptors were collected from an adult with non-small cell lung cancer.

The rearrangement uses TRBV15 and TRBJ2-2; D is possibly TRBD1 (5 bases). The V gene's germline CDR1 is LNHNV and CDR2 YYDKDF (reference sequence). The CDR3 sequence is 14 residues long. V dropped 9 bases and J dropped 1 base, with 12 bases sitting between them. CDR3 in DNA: TGTGCCACGAGGCCTAGGGGGAACACCGGGGAGCTGTTTTTT. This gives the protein CATRPRGNTGELFF.

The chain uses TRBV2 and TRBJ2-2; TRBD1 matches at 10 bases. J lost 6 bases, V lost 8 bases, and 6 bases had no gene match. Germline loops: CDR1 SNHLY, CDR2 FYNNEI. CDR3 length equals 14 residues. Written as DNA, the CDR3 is TGTGCCAGCCTTGGGACAGGGGAGGCCGGGGAGCTGTTTTTT. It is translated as CASLGTGEAGELFF.

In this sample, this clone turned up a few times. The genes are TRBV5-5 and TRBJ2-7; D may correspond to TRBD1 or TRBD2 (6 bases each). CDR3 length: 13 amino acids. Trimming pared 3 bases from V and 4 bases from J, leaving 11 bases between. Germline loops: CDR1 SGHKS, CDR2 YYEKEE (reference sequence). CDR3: CASSSWGAYEQYF. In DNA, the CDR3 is TGTGCCAGCAGCTCCTGGGGGGCGTACGAGCAGTACTTC. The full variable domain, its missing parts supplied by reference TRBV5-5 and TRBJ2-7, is DAGVTQSPTHLIKTRGQQVTLRCSPISGHKSVSWYQQVLGQGPQFIFQYYEKEERGRGNFPDRFSARQFPNYSSELNVNALLLGDSALYLCASSSWGAYEQYFGPGTRLTVT.

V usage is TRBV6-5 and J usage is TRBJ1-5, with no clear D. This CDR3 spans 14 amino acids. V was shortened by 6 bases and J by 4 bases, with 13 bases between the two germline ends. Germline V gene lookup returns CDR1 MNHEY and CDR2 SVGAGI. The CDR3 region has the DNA TGTGCCAGCAGGATCAGGACGGGAAATCAGCCCCAGCATTTT. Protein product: CASRIRTGNQPQHF.

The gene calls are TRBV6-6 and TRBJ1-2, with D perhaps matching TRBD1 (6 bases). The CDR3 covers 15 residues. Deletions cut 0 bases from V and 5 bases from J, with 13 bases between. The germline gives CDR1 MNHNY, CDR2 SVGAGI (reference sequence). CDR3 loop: CASSYSSKGTYGYTF. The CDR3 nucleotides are TGTGCCAGCAGTTACTCGAGTAAGGGGACATATGGCTACACCTTC.

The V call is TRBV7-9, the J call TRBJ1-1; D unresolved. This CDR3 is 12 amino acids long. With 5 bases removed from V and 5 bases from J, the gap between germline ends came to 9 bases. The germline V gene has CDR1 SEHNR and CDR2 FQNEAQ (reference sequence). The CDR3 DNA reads TGTGCCAGCAGCAAAGACAAGACTGAAGCTTTCTTT. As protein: CASSKDKTEAFF.

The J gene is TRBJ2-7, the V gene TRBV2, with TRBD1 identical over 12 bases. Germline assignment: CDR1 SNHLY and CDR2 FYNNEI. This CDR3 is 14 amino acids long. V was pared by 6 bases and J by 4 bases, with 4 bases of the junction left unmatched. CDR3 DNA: TGTGCCAGCAGGGGGACAGGGGGCCGGTACGAGCAGTACTTC. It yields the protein CASRGTGGRYEQYF.

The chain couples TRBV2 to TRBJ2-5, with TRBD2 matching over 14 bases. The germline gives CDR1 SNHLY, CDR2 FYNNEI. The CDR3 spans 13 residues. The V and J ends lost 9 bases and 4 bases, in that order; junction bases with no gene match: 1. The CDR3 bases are TGTGCCAGAGGACTAGCGGGAGGAGAGACCCAGTACTTC. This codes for CARGLAGGETQYF.

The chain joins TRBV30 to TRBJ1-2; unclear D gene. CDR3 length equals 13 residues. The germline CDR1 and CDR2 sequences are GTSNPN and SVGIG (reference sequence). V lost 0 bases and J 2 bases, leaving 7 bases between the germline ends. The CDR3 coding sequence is TGTGCCTGGAGTGTTGAATCGAACTATGGCTACACCTTC. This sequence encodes CAWSVESNYGYTF.

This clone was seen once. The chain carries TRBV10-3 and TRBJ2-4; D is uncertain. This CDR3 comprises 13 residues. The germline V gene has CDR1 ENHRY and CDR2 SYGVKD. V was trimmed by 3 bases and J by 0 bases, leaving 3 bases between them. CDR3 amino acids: CAISDLAKNIQYF. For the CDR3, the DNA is TGTGCCATCAGTGACTTAGCCAAAAACATTCAGTACTTC.

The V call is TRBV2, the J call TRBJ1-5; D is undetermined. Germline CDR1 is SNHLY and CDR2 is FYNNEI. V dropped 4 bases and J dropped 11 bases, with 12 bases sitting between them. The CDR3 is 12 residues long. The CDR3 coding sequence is TGTGCCAGCAGTGTAGAACAACTGGCCCAGCATTTT. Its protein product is CASSVEQLAQHF. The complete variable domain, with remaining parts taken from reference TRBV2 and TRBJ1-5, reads EPEVTQTPSHQVTQMGQEVILRCVPISNHLYFYWYRQILGQKVEFLVSFYNNEISEKSEIFDDQFSVERPDGSNFTLKIRSTKLEDSAMYFCASSVEQLAQHFGDGTRLSIL.

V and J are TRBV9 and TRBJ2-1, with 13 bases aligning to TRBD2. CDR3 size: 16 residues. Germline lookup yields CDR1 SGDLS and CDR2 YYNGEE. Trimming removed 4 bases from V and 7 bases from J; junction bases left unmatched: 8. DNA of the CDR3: TGTGCCAGCAGCCTTCGACTAGCGGGAGGAGTAAATGAGCAGTTCTTC. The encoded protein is CASSLRLAGGVNEQFF. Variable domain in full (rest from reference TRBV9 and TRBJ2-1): DSGVTQTPKHLITATGQRVTLRCSPRSGDLSVYWYQQSLDQGLQFLIQYYNGEERAKGNILERFSAQQFPDLHSELNLSSLELGDSALYFCASSLRLAGGVNEQFFGPGTRLTVL.

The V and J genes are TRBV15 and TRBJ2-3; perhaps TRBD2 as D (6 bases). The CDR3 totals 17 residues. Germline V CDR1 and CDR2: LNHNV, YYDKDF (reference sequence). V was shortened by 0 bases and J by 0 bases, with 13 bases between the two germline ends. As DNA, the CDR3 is TGTGCCACCAGCAGAGATCTAGTTAGCGGAAGCACAGATACGCAGTATTTT. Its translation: CATSRDLVSGSTDTQYF.

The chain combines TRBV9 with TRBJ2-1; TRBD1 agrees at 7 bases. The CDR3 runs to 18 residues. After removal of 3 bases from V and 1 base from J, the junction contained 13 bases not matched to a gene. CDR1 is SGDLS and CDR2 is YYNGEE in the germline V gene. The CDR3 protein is CASSEGAGAQHSYNEQFF. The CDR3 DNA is TGTGCCAGCAGCGAGGGGGCTGGGGCGCAACATTCCTACAATGAGCAGTTCTTC.

The CDR3 region has the DNA TGTGCCAGCAGCTCCGAATGGACTAGCGGGGGGAGGGAGCAGTTCTTC. This codes for CASSSEWTSGGREQFF. V gene TRBV7-9 combines with J gene TRBJ2-1; 14 positions agree with TRBD2. The V segment lost 4 bases and the J segment 10 bases; nucleotides outside the gene matches: 9. The CDR3 loop spans 16 amino acids. CDR1 is SEHNR and CDR2 is FQNEAQ in the germline V gene (reference sequence).

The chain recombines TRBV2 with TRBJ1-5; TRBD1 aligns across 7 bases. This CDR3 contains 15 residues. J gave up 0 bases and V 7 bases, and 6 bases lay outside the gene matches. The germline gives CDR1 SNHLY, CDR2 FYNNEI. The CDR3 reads CASKPGQSSNQPQHF. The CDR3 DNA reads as TGTGCCAGCAAACCGGGACAGAGTAGCAATCAGCCCCAGCATTTT.

The CDR3 sequence is CASSAPGLREQYF. CDR3 bases: TGTGCCAGCTCAGCCCCGGGACTTAGGGAGCAGTACTTC. The V gene is TRBV18, the J gene TRBJ2-7, with D perhaps TRBD2 (6 bases). Trimming cost V 5 bases and J 7 bases, with 15 bases left between them. This CDR3 has 13 amino acids. Looked up from germline, CDR1 is KGHSH and CDR2 is LQKENI.